The rows below give T cell receptor beta chains drawn from one sample of a study of T cell responses to AZD1222 COVID-19 vaccine. TCRdb's copy holds only in-frame clones and misses some; the assay was immunoSEQ multiplex PCR. In the table there are 130,000 to 150,000 clones, roughly nine tenths of which are singletons. The sequencing here drew on peripheral blood, taken on day 0 of AZD1222 vaccination. The receptors originated from an adult in good health. CDR3s include the opening cysteine and the closing phenylalanine or tryptophan. The D gene is left open where the match is weak. Size is stated for part of the rows, as once, few or many counts, or as a class when the clone is expanded.

v_gene	d_gene	j_gene	abundance	CDR3nt	CDR3aa
TRBV9	NA	TRBJ1-1	NA	TGTGCCAGCAGCGCATGGATTGGCACTGAAGCTTTCTTT	CASSAWIGTEAFF
TRBV5-6	NA	TRBJ1-6	NA	TGTGCCAGCAGCAAGTTATCCGATTCACCCCTCCACTTT	CASSKLSDSPLHF
TRBV21-1	NA	TRBJ2-2	once	TGTGCCAGCAGCCAGAACCGGACTAGCGGGTCCGGGGAGCTGTTTTTT	CASSQNRTSGSGELFF
TRBV7-2	TRBD1	TRBJ1-5	NA	TGTGCCAGCAGCTTAGCGCGGGGACAGCATCAGCCCCAGCATTTT	CASSLARGQHQPQHF
TRBV7-2	NA	TRBJ1-1	NA	TGTGCCAGCAGCCCCCGGACACCCCTTGAAGCTTTCTTT	CASSPRTPLEAFF
TRBV6-5	NA	TRBJ1-4	NA	TGTGCCAGCAGTTACGCCTCTCTAGAAAAACTGTTTTTT	CASSYASLEKLFF
TRBV6-5	TRBD2	TRBJ2-7	NA	TGTGCCAGCAGTTACACGCTAGCGGGAGGGACCTACGAGCAGTACTTC	CASSYTLAGGTYEQYF
TRBV14	NA	TRBJ1-4	NA	TGTGCCAGCAGCCAAGCCAGACTCGGTGAAAAACTGTTTTTT	CASSQARLGEKLFF
TRBV18	NA	TRBJ2-1	NA	TGTGCCAGCTCACCACCCCCGCGGGACCGAGGGAATGAGCAGTTCTTC	CASSPPPRDRGNEQFF
TRBV2	NA	TRBJ2-2	NA	TGTGCCAGCACGGAGGCGTACCCCGGGGAGCTGTTTTTT	CASTEAYPGELFF
TRBV5-6	NA	TRBJ2-7	NA	TGTGCCAGCAGCTTGCTGCAGGGAGTATTTGAGCAGTACTTC	CASSLLQGVFEQYF
TRBV20-1	NA	TRBJ2-1	NA	TGCAGTGCTAGTGGTCGGGGGAGCTACAATGAGCAGTTCTTC	CSASGRGSYNEQFF
TRBV9	NA	TRBJ1-1	NA	TGTGCCAGCAGCGTAGAGATACACCCTGAAGCTTTCTTT	CASSVEIHPEAFF
TRBV9	TRBD2	TRBJ2-2	NA	TGTGCCAGCAGCGTAGGGCTAGCGGACGGGGAGCTGTTTTTT	CASSVGLADGELFF
TRBV5-5	NA	TRBJ1-5	NA	TGTGCCAGCAGCCCTGATGGGGGGCGCAATCAGCCCCAGCATTTT	CASSPDGGRNQPQHF
TRBV7-2	NA	TRBJ1-1	NA	TGTGCCAGCAGCCAAGGAGGGAGAGGGTCTGAAGCTTTCTTT	CASSQGGRGSEAFF
TRBV6-5	NA	TRBJ2-3	NA	TGTGCCACCTTCGTAAGAGGGGCAGATACGCAGTATTTT	CATFVRGADTQYF
TRBV7-2	NA	TRBJ1-2	NA	TGTGCCAGCAGCCCGGGGGGGCCTATTACTAACTATGGCTACACCTTC	CASSPGGPITNYGYTF
TRBV7-8	NA	TRBJ1-3	NA	TGTGCCAGCAGCTTAGGAGGGGTCGGAAACACCATATATTTT	CASSLGGVGNTIYF
TRBV4-3	NA	TRBJ2-7	NA	TGCGCCAGCAGCCAAGAACTAGCAAGCTCCTACGAGCAGTACTTC	CASSQELASSYEQYF
TRBV9	NA	TRBJ1-2	NA	TGTGCCAGCAGCCTGGAGGGGAGAGCTAACTATGGCTACACCTTC	CASSLEGRANYGYTF
TRBV9	NA	TRBJ2-2	NA	TGTGCCAGCAGCGTACAGGAGAACACCGGGGAGCTGTTTTTT	CASSVQENTGELFF
TRBV20-1	NA	TRBJ2-7	NA	TGCAGTGCTGGACGTGAAGCTGAGCAGTACTTC	CSAGREAEQYF
TRBV14	TRBD1	TRBJ2-7	NA	TGTGCCAGCAGCCACGGGACAGGGGGCTCCTACGAGCAGTACTTC	CASSHGTGGSYEQYF
TRBV6-6	NA	TRBJ2-7	NA	TGTGCCAGCAGACCCCAAGACGGAAGATCCTACGAGCAGTACTTC	CASRPQDGRSYEQYF
TRBV7-9	TRBD1	TRBJ1-1	NA	TGTGCCAGCAGCCCTACAGGGGACACTGAAGCTTTCTTT	CASSPTGDTEAFF
TRBV4-3	NA	TRBJ1-2	NA	TGCGCCAGCAGCCAAGATCTATGGACGAGCTATGGCTACACCTTC	CASSQDLWTSYGYTF
TRBV9	TRBD2	TRBJ2-1	once	TGTGCCAGCAGCGTAGCCAGCGGGAGGTTTGGCAATGAGCAGTTCTTC	CASSVASGRFGNEQFF
TRBV5-8	TRBD1	TRBJ1-1	once	TGTGCCAGCAGCTTCGACAGGGGGAACACTGAAGCTTTCTTT	CASSFDRGNTEAFF
TRBV30	NA	TRBJ1-3	NA	TGTGCCTGGACCCCCGGACAGCTCTCTGGAAACACCATATATTTT	CAWTPGQLSGNTIYF
TRBV2	NA	TRBJ2-3	NA	TGTGCCAGCAGCGCCCGCTCGGTTTCCACAGATACGCAGTATTTT	CASSARSVSTDTQYF
TRBV7-2	TRBD1	TRBJ1-1	NA	TGTGCCAGCAGCCGGGACAGATGGAACACTGAAGCTTTCTTT	CASSRDRWNTEAFF
TRBV5-6	TRBD2	TRBJ2-7	once	TGTGCCAGCAGCTTGCGCGGGGGGCCATCGGGGTTC	CASSLRGGPSGF
TRBV9	TRBD2	TRBJ2-5	NA	TGTGCCAGCAGCGCCGGGACTAGCGGAACCCAAGAGACCCAGTACTTC	CASSAGTSGTQETQYF
TRBV29-1	NA	TRBJ1-2	NA	TGCAGCGTTGAAGATGGGGCGGACTATGGCTACACCTTC	CSVEDGADYGYTF
TRBV5-4	TRBD2	TRBJ2-1	NA	TGTGCCAGCAGCTTGGAAGTAGCGGGCCTCAGCTCCTACAATGAGCAGTTCTTC	CASSLEVAGLSSYNEQFF
TRBV30	TRBD1	TRBJ2-4	NA	TGTGCCTGGAGTCGCACCGGGACAGGATCCCTAGCCAAAAACATTCAGTACTTC	CAWSRTGTGSLAKNIQYF
TRBV6-5	NA	TRBJ1-1	NA	TGTGCCAGCAGTCCCGGTCGCAACACTGAAGCTTTCTTT	CASSPGRNTEAFF
TRBV10-1	TRBD2	TRBJ2-3	NA	TGCGCCAGCAGTGGGACTAGTGTTTCGACGCAGTATTTT	CASSGTSVSTQYF
TRBV6-2/TRBV6-3	TRBD1	TRBJ1-2	NA	TGTGCCAGCAGCCACCGGGACAGGTATGGCTACACCTTC	CASSHRDRYGYTF
TRBV14	NA	TRBJ1-6	NA	TGTGCCAGCAGCCAAGTGGGTAATTCACCCCTCCACTTT	CASSQVGNSPLHF
TRBV7-8	NA	TRBJ2-7	NA	TGTGCCAGCAGCTTCGACAGCGCCTACGAGCAGTACTTC	CASSFDSAYEQYF
TRBV6-2/TRBV6-3	NA	TRBJ1-1	few	TGTGCCAGCAGTCCCACCGGTAGGGGGAACACTGAAGCTTTCTTT	CASSPTGRGNTEAFF
TRBV9	TRBD2	TRBJ2-1	once	TGTGCCAGCAGCGTAGATAGCGGGAGATCGAATGAGCAGTTCTTC	CASSVDSGRSNEQFF
TRBV27	TRBD1	TRBJ1-5	few	TGTGCCAGCAGCCGACAGGGCATTAATCAGCCCCAGCATTTT	CASSRQGINQPQHF
TRBV6-2/TRBV6-3	NA	TRBJ2-3	NA	TGTGCCAGCAGTTACTCTTCGCCTAGGGGCACAGATACGCAGTATTTT	CASSYSSPRGTDTQYF
TRBV28	TRBD1	TRBJ2-7	NA	TGTGCCAGCAGTTTCACGGTCCCAGATATACCCAGACAGGGATTCTTTACGTACGAGCAGTACTTC	CASSFTVPDIPRQGFFTYEQYF
TRBV27	NA	TRBJ1-2	NA	TGTGCCAGCAGCAAGCAGGGTTCGCTCTATGGCTACACCTTC	CASSKQGSLYGYTF
TRBV27	NA	TRBJ1-1	NA	TGTGCCAGCAGTAGGGCGTTGCTAGGGGAAGCTTTCTTT	CASSRALLGEAFF
TRBV28	NA	TRBJ1-2	NA	TGTGCCAGCAGTTTTATTACCCGGCGAGATGGCTACACCTTC	CASSFITRRDGYTF
TRBV9	NA	TRBJ1-3	NA	TGTGCCAGCAGCGTAGCAGGGGCGGGAAACACCATATATTTT	CASSVAGAGNTIYF
TRBV4-1	NA	TRBJ1-5	NA	TGCGCCAGCAGCCTCGAAACTACCTTGGGCAATCAGCCCCAGCATTTT	CASSLETTLGNQPQHF
TRBV28	TRBD1	TRBJ1-2	NA	TGTGCCAGCAGATCCCAGACAGGGGGCGCCTATGGCTACACCTTC	CASRSQTGGAYGYTF
TRBV24-1	NA	TRBJ2-6	NA	TGTGCCACCAGTGACCCGCGGGCCAACGTCCTGACTTTC	CATSDPRANVLTF
TRBV15	NA	TRBJ2-7	NA	TGTGCCACCAGCAGACCAGGGGGAGGTGTCTACGAGCAGTACTTC	CATSRPGGGVYEQYF
TRBV5-1	TRBD1	TRBJ2-1	NA	TGCGCCAGCAGCTCACTGACAGGGACGATGTACAATGAGCAGTTCTTC	CASSSLTGTMYNEQFF
TRBV5-1	NA	TRBJ2-2	NA	TGCGCCAGCAGGTCTGGCCTGACCGGGGAGCTGTTTTTT	CASRSGLTGELFF
TRBV14	TRBD2	TRBJ2-7	NA	TGTGCCAGCAGCCTAAAGGTGACTAGCGGGAGGTACGAGCAGTACTTC	CASSLKVTSGRYEQYF
TRBV11-1	NA	TRBJ1-1	NA	TGTGCCAGCAGCTTAGCCGGCGGAACCACTGAAGCTTTCTTT	CASSLAGGTTEAFF
TRBV24-1	TRBD1	TRBJ1-4	NA	TGTGCCACCAGTGAAGGGGGCGATGAAAAACTGTTTTTT	CATSEGGDEKLFF